Following are 18 T cell receptor beta chains from one sample sequenced in a study of blood T cell repertoires in COVID-19. Using immunoSEQ multiplex PCR, the repertoire was profiled, and TCRdb retains in-frame clones only, with some absent. The data hold roughly 190,000 clones, with 70% to 85% observed a single time. The sample was peripheral blood. The receptors originated from a woman in her fifties or sixties with acute or convalescent COVID-19.

This sequence joins TRBV15 and TRBJ2-5, with TRBD1 matching 9 bases. Germline V gene lookup returns CDR1 LNHNV and CDR2 YYDKDF (reference sequence). V lost 8 bases, J lost 4 bases, and 17 bases stayed unmatched. CDR3 length: 17 residues. The CDR3 loop is CATETGTGGSFGETQYF. The CDR3 region has the DNA TGTGCCACCGAGACTGGAACAGGGGGCTCGTTCGGAGAGACCCAGTACTTC.

This clone appeared a few times. The chain joins TRBV4-1 to TRBJ1-1; no firm D call. With 3 bases removed from V and 1 base from J, the gap between germline ends came to 9 bases. Germline values: CDR1 MGHRA, CDR2 YSYEKL. The CDR3 sequence is 14 residues long. Here the CDR3 DNA reads TGCGCCAGCAGCCAGGCTAGCACGAACACTGAAGCTTTCTTT. Translated: CASSQASTNTEAFF.

This rearrangement joins TRBV19 to TRBJ2-7, with 10 bases matching TRBD1. The germline V gene encodes CDR1 LNHDA and CDR2 SQIVND (reference sequence). The CDR3 has 15 amino acids. Unmatched junction bases numbered 11, after V lost 5 bases and J lost 7 bases. DNA of the CDR3: TGTGCCAGTAGTCCGGGGGGACAGGGGATGAAAGAGCAGTACTTC. It is translated as CASSPGGQGMKEQYF. The full variable domain, its missing parts supplied by reference TRBV19 and TRBJ2-7, is DGGITQSPKYLFRKEGQNVTLSCEQNLNHDAMYWYRQDPGQGLRLIYYSQIVNDFQKGDIAEGYSVSREKKESFPLTVTSAQKNPTAFYLCASSPGGQGMKEQYFGPGTRLTVT.

CDR3 residues: CASKGENTEAFF. The CDR3 DNA follows: TGTGCCAGCAAGGGGGAGAACACTGAAGCTTTCTTT. The V and J genes are TRBV2 and TRBJ1-1, with D possibly TRBD1 on 6 matching bases. Germline loops: CDR1 SNHLY, CDR2 FYNNEI. V lost 7 bases and J lost 1, with 7 bases in between. The CDR3 has 12 amino acids.

The V call is TRBV5-4, the J call TRBJ1-2; unclear D gene. V was pared by 2 bases and J by 4 bases, with 6 bases between. Germline-derived CDR1 and CDR2 are SGHNT and YYREEE (reference sequence). The CDR3 runs 12 residues. In DNA, the CDR3 is TGTGCCAGCAGCTTTGCGGCCTATGGCTACACCTTC. Residues: CASSFAAYGYTF.

The genes are TRBV24-1 and TRBJ1-2; 8 bases match TRBD1. V lost 2 bases and J lost 8; bases outside the gene matches: 6. The CDR3 totals 14 residues. The V gene's germline CDR1 is KGHDR and CDR2 SFDVKD. The chain's CDR3 is CATSDSGGAKGYTF. DNA for the CDR3: TGTGCCACCAGTGATTCAGGGGGCGCGAAAGGCTACACCTTC.

This clone was picked up many times. V and J are TRBV5-1 and TRBJ2-2; 9 nucleotides line up with TRBD1. Germline lookup yields CDR1 SGHRS and CDR2 YFSETQ. V gave up 3 bases and J gave up 3 bases; unmatched junction bases: 6. This CDR3 has 16 amino acids. CDR3 sequence (DNA): TGCGCCAGCAGCTGGTGGGGACAGGGCGACACCGGGGAGCTGTTTTTT. Protein product: CASSWWGQGDTGELFF.

The chain carries TRBV9 and TRBJ1-1; perhaps TRBD1 as D (5 bases). In germline, CDR1 is SGDLS, CDR2 YYNGEE. This CDR3 spans 14 amino acids. V lost 0 bases and J 1 base, leaving 7 bases between the germline ends. The CDR3 sequence is CASSVGGRNTEAFF. CDR3 in DNA: TGTGCCAGCAGCGTAGGGGGCAGGAACACTGAAGCTTTCTTT.

This clone has more than one count but fewer than ten. This sequence joins TRBV2 and TRBJ1-1, with D possibly matching TRBD1 (5 bases). The V and J ends lost 7 bases and 8 bases respectively, with 14 bases between them. Germline CDR1 is SNHLY and CDR2 is FYNNEI. The CDR3 runs to 12 residues. CDR3 sequence reads: CASTDQGSEAFF. The CDR3 DNA reads as TGTGCCAGCACCGACCAGGGATCAGAAGCTTTCTTT.

The V and J genes are TRBV29-1 and TRBJ2-2, with 7 bases that match TRBD2. The CDR3 has 16 amino acids. Looked up from germline, CDR1 is SQVTM and CDR2 is ANQGSEA. The V segment lost 3 bases and the J segment 0 bases; nucleotides outside the gene matches: 7. As DNA, the CDR3 is TGCAGCGTTGAGGGTTTTAGCGGGTCGAACACCGGGGAGCTGTTTTTT. Translation gives CSVEGFSGSNTGELFF.

J is TRBJ2-6 and V is TRBV2; the D gene is possibly TRBD2 (6 bases). From germline, CDR1 is SNHLY and CDR2 FYNNEI. Trimming stripped 4 bases from V and 4 bases from J, with 11 bases between. The CDR3 has 15 amino acids. As DNA, the CDR3 is TGTGCCAGCAGTGTTGAGGGAGGAGGGGCCAACGTCCTGACTTTC. It codes for CASSVEGGGANVLTF.

This chain uses TRBV5-6 with TRBJ1-2, with D uncertain. Trimming cost V 0 bases and J 6 bases, with 15 bases left between them. The germline V gene encodes CDR1 SGHDT and CDR2 YYEEEE. The CDR3 is made up of 15 amino acids. Written as DNA, the CDR3 is TGTGCCAGCAGCTTGGTGCTAGCCGATCACAATGGCTACACCTTC. Its translation is CASSLVLADHNGYTF.

The V call is TRBV3-1 (or the pseudogene TRBV3-2), the J call TRBJ2-1; D is undetermined. This CDR3 is built from 15 residues. Deletions cut 0 bases from V and 0 bases from J, with 6 bases between. Germline V gene sequence: CDR1 LGHDT, CDR2 YNNKEL (reference sequence). The CDR3 nucleotides are TGTGCCAGCAGCCAAGACAGCGTCTCCTACAATGAGCAGTTCTTC. Translating gives CASSQDSVSYNEQFF.

The chain combines TRBV6-6 with TRBJ1-1, with 8 bases aligning to TRBD1. The CDR3 covers 20 residues. Per germline, CDR1 MNHNY and CDR2 SVGAGI (reference sequence). Trimming removed 5 bases from V and 1 base from J; junction bases left unmatched: 21. CDR3 sequence reads: CASSRLSDRASSGRNTEAFF. CDR3 nucleotides: TGTGCCAGCAGTCGATTATCGGACAGGGCTTCGTCCGGGAGGAACACTGAAGCTTTCTTT.

The chain links TRBV29-1 to TRBJ2-7; 7 nucleotides match TRBD1. This CDR3 comprises 12 residues. With V trimmed by 6 bases and J by 3 bases, 5 bases remained unmatched. CDR1 is SQVTM, CDR2 ANQGSEA, per germline. CDR3 sequence reads: CSVTGQHYEQYF. CDR3 nucleotides: TGCAGCGTGACGGGACAGCACTACGAGCAGTACTTC.

J is TRBJ1-3 and V is TRBV5-1; 7 bases map to TRBD1. J lost 4 bases, V lost 4 bases, and 5 bases had no gene match. CDR3 length: 14 amino acids. CDR1 is SGHRS, CDR2 YFSETQ, per germline. The CDR3 DNA reads TGCGCCAGCAGCATACAGGGGATCGGAAACACCATATATTTT. Protein product: CASSIQGIGNTIYF.

The V and J genes are TRBV18 and TRBJ1-6; D gene unclear. The CDR3 is made up of 15 amino acids. V shed 3 bases and J shed 8 bases, with 14 bases lying between them. Germline V gives CDR1 KGHSH, CDR2 LQKENI. As DNA, the CDR3 is TGTGCCAGCTCACCGGGTGGAGACGGGGATTCACCCCTCCACTTT. Residues: CASSPGGDGDSPLHF.

The chain's CDR3 is CACLGAGRDYEQYF. Here the CDR3 DNA reads TGTGCCTGCCTTGGGGCGGGGAGGGACTACGAGCAGTACTTC. The chain recombines TRBV6-5 with TRBJ2-7; 7 bases agree with TRBD2. The CDR3 spans 14 residues. Germline CDR1 and CDR2: MNHEY and SVGAGI. V was pared by 11 bases and J by 3 bases, with 13 bases of the junction left unmatched.